Included here is one T cell receptor beta chain sequence, with context. What it recognizes is unknown. The data were produced by immunoSEQ multiplex PCR, yet TCRdb's version contains in-frame clones alone and is incomplete. The sample lists under 75,000 clones, 90% occurring once. The data are from a study of graft-versus-host responses after intestinal transplantation. Overall study: Among the recipients, all got anti-thymocyte globulin induction and then tacrolimus and steroids for approximately 3 years.

Overall study results and limits: Maximum circulating GvH clone levels tracked with early post-transplant HvG decreases.

Germline assignment: CDR1 MDHEN and CDR2 SYDVKM. V lost 6 bases, J lost 0 bases, and 15 bases lay in between. The CDR3 extends over 15 amino acids. This clonotype was sampled from a human donor who was the organ donor for an intestinal transplant. Here the sequenced sample was unstimulated CD8+ T cells sorted from spleen or lymph node cells, taken before transplant. The chain joins TRBV28 to TRBJ2-7; D possibly corresponds to TRBD2 (6 bases). CDR3 nucleotides: TGTGCCAGCAGCTCCCGGGGGACCAGCTCCTACGAGCAGTACGTC. Its translation is CASSSRGTSSYEQYV.